The 11 T cell receptor beta chains presented below share a single source sample, sequenced in a study of radiotherapy plus CTLA-4 blockade in lung cancer. Here immunoSEQ multiplex PCR was the method, and the copy in TCRdb shows in-frame clones only, minus some. This table holds tens of thousands of clones, about 77% found once. The sample in question was peripheral blood, obtained from a patient treated with radiotherapy plus ipilimumab. The receptor set was obtained from a human donor with non-small cell lung cancer whose response to radiotherapy plus ipilimumab could not be evaluated.

This chain uses TRBV5-4 with TRBJ2-3; 9 bases agree with TRBD1. The CDR3 contains 15 residues. The junction had 4 bases not matched to a gene; V was cut back by 3 bases and J by 2 bases. CDR1 is SGHNT and CDR2 is YYREEE in the germline V gene (reference sequence). In nucleotides, the CDR3 is TGTGCCAGCAGCTCAGGGACAGGGAACACAGATACGCAGTATTTT. Translating gives CASSSGTGNTDTQYF.

This clone was detected only a few times. The rearrangement uses TRBV18 and TRBJ2-1, with TRBD1 as a possible D gene (6 bases). This CDR3 is built from 17 residues. Deletions cut 3 bases from V and 4 bases from J, with 19 bases between. CDR1 and CDR2 (germline): KGHSH, LQKENI. The CDR3 here is CASSPPLDRLGYNEQFF. The DNA for the CDR3 is TGTGCCAGCTCACCCCCCTTAGACAGGCTTGGGTACAATGAGCAGTTCTTC.

The sample holds a few counts of this clone. The chain links TRBV7-2 to TRBJ1-4; TRBD1 matches 8 bases. This CDR3 spans 15 amino acids. Germline CDR1 and CDR2: SGHTA and FQGNSA. V shed 5 bases, J shed 5 bases, and the junction held 7 bases outside the gene matches. The CDR3 DNA sequence: TGTGCCAGCAGCAGAGCCGGGACAGGCAATGAAAAACTGTTTTTT. Amino acid sequence: CASSRAGTGNEKLFF.

The chain recombines TRBV11-2 with TRBJ2-1; D gene ambiguous. V gave up 5 bases and J gave up 5 bases, with 19 bases separating them. The CDR3 spans 16 residues. Germline CDR1 is SGHAT and CDR2 is FQNNGV. CDR3 in DNA: TGTGCCAGCAGCCTACAGCTTCCCAATCACCACAATGAGCAGTTCTTC. Translating gives CASSLQLPNHHNEQFF. Full variable domain (rest looked up from reference TRBV11-2 and TRBJ2-1): EAGVAQSPRYKIIEKRQSVAFWCNPISGHATLYWYQQILGQGPKLLIQFQNNGVVDDSQLPKDRFSAERLKGVDSTLKIQPAKLEDSAVYLCASSLQLPNHHNEQFFGPGTRLTVL.

Only a few counts were recorded for this clone. This chain links TRBV5-5 with TRBJ2-7, with TRBD2 identical over 11 bases. CDR1 is SGHKS and CDR2 is YYEKEE in the germline V gene (reference sequence). The CDR3 sequence is 16 residues long. Trimming at V came to 2 bases and at J to 9 bases, leaving 13 bases not matched to a gene. CDR3 loop: CASSFGLAGSMVGQYF. For the CDR3, the DNA is TGTGCCAGCAGCTTCGGACTAGCGGGCTCCATGGTAGGGCAGTACTTC.

J is TRBJ2-6 and V is TRBV4-3, with 8 bases identical to TRBD1. Trimming cost V 1 base and J 3 bases; bases outside gene matches: 5. CDR3 length: 17 residues. Germline V gene lookup returns CDR1 LGHNA and CDR2 YSLEER. This CDR3 is CASSQGQGAFGANVLTF. The DNA for the CDR3 is TGCGCCAGCAGCCAAGGGCAGGGGGCTTTTGGGGCCAACGTCCTGACTTTC.

The chain has TRBV18 and TRBJ2-1; 14 nucleotides line up with TRBD2. CDR1 is KGHSH and CDR2 is LQKENI in the germline V gene. V was clipped by 5 bases and J by 0 bases; unmatched bases: 12. The CDR3 sequence is 20 residues long. The CDR3 DNA sequence: TGTGCCAGCTCAGCAACTCCGGGACTAGCGGGAGTTAGCTCCTACAATGAGCAGTTCTTC. This translates into CASSATPGLAGVSSYNEQFF.

The V gene is TRBV7-2, the J gene TRBJ1-1; D perhaps matches TRBD1 (6 bases). V lost 0 bases and J lost 7, with 12 bases in between. This CDR3 is built from 14 residues. CDR1 SGHTA and CDR2 FQGNSA come from the germline V gene. The CDR3, as DNA: TGTGCCAGCAGCTTAGCGCTAGGGACAATTGAAGCTTTCTTT. This translates into CASSLALGTIEAFF.

The chain combines TRBV7-2 with TRBJ1-5; TRBD1 matches at 7 bases. Germline V gene data show CDR1 as SGHTA and CDR2 as FQGNSA. V lost 5 bases, J lost 5 bases, and 9 bases stayed unmatched. The CDR3 is 15 amino acids. The CDR3 coding sequence is TGTGCCAGCAGCCCTCGACAGGGCGTAGATCAGCCCCAGCATTTT. Translation gives CASSPRQGVDQPQHF.

This clone was recorded a few times. CDR3 residues: CASSPRLSGGVGSTDTQYF. The CDR3, as DNA: TGTGCCAGCAGTCCTAGACTTAGCGGGGGGGTCGGGAGCACAGATACGCAGTATTTT. V and J are TRBV7-9 and TRBJ2-3, with TRBD2 matching over 11 bases. CDR3 length: 19 amino acids. Germline CDR1 reads SEHNR; CDR2 reads FQNEAQ (reference sequence). Unmatched junction bases numbered 14, after V lost 6 bases and J lost 0 bases.

The chain recombines TRBV11-2 with TRBJ2-7; 12 bases align to TRBD2. The length of the CDR3 is 13 residues. J was trimmed by 10 bases and V by 7 bases; bases with no gene match: 8. Looked up from germline, CDR1 is SGHAT and CDR2 is FQNNGV. CDR3 sequence reads: CASNPSGGAFQYF. CDR3 DNA: TGTGCCAGCAACCCTAGCGGGGGGGCCTTTCAGTACTTC.